The sequence of this T cell receptor beta chain was determined in a study of T-cell memory formation after mild COVID-19. This clonotype was seen only a few times. Its antigen is currently unknown. Study-wide results and limits: The CD4+ clones that contracted clustered mainly within CM and EM, and the CD8+ clones concentrated in EMRA.

TCRdb processed the 5' RACE reads anew with MiXCR; each CDR3 protein has one entry. Of about 400,000 distinct CDR3 sequences in the sample, about a quarter are singletons; the top ten hold roughly 13%. Trimming shortened V by 3 bases and J by 6 bases, and 22 bases separated the two germline ends. Germline CDR1 KGHDR, CDR2 SFDVKD. The CDR3 runs to 17 residues. Sequencing input: PBMCs or a T cell subset sorted from them (not recorded which). The V call is TRBV24-1, the J call TRBJ1-2, with TRBD1 as a possible D gene (6 bases). The clonotype was recovered from an adult woman who had mild COVID-19 (a few samples of this study predate the infection). Cell type and time point are not known. CDR3 residues: CATSDHRTDRGANGYTF. Written as DNA, the CDR3 is TGTGCCACCAGTGATCATCGGACAGACCGCGGGGCTAATGGCTACACCTTC.